The 11 T cell receptor beta chains reported below all come from one sample, sequenced in a study of T cell changes during pregnancy in multiple sclerosis. Libraries were prepared by immunoSEQ multiplex PCR; TCRdb keeps only in-frame clonotypes and omits some of them. Among 50,000 to 75,000 clones listed, approximately 93% were seen once. The starting material was CD8+ T cells from peripheral blood mononuclear cells, obtained in the third trimester of pregnancy. Receptors were obtained from a female donor with multiple sclerosis, enrolled in a pregnancy study.

The chain links TRBV4-1 to TRBJ2-2; possible D gene TRBD1, 6 bases. There are 18 residues in the CDR3. Germline V lookup: CDR1 MGHRA, CDR2 YSYEKL. Trimming left V 0 bases short and J 1 base short, with 15 bases between. CDR3 protein: CASSQDGHRAQNTGELFF. Here the CDR3 DNA reads TGCGCCAGCAGCCAAGATGGCCACAGGGCGCAGAACACCGGGGAGCTGTTTTTT.

V is TRBV11-2 and J is TRBJ2-2; TRBD1 might be the D (6 bases). V dropped 4 bases and J dropped 5 bases, with 11 bases sitting between them. CDR3 length: 14 residues. CDR1 is SGHAT, CDR2 FQNNGV, per germline. The CDR3 loop reads CASSSTGQTGELFF. The CDR3 bases are TGTGCCAGCAGCTCGACTGGACAGACCGGGGAGCTGTTTTTT.

The V gene is TRBV5-1, the J gene TRBJ2-3, with 12 bases that match TRBD2. The germline gives CDR1 SGHRS, CDR2 YFSETQ. The junction had 1 base not matched to a gene; V was cut back by 4 bases and J by 4 bases. This CDR3 region has 14 residues. Here the CDR3 reads CASSPSGRADTQYF. Here the CDR3 DNA reads TGCGCCAGCAGCCCTAGCGGGAGGGCAGATACGCAGTATTTT.

The DNA for the CDR3 is TGTGCCAGCAGGACCAGGGACAGGGTAAAGACTGAAGCTTTCTTT. Its translation: CASRTRDRVKTEAFF. The chain combines TRBV6-5 with TRBJ1-1, with 9 bases that match TRBD1. The CDR3 length is 15 residues. Germline values: CDR1 MNHEY, CDR2 SVGAGI. With V trimmed by 6 bases and J by 5 bases, 10 bases remained unmatched.

The rearrangement joins TRBV10-2 to TRBJ2-1; D unclear. The CDR3 covers 14 residues. Germline lookup yields CDR1 WSHSY and CDR2 SAAADI. Trimming left V 5 bases short and J 10 bases short, with 18 bases between. The CDR3 spells CASSHSSFVLEQFF. The CDR3 DNA reads TGCGCCAGCAGTCATAGCAGTTTTGTACTCGAGCAGTTCTTC.

The chain combines TRBV27 with TRBJ2-3; 10 nucleotides agree with TRBD1. The CDR3 is made up of 15 amino acids. The V segment lost 5 bases and the J segment 6 bases; nucleotides outside the gene matches: 8. Germline assignment: CDR1 MNHEY and CDR2 SMNVEV (reference sequence). CDR3 sequence (DNA): TGTGCCAGCAGTCTCCGGACAGGGGGGTACGATACGCAGTATTTT. It is translated as CASSLRTGGYDTQYF.

The chain carries TRBV19 and TRBJ1-1; 9 bases map to TRBD1. The junction had 0 bases not matched to a gene; V was cut back by 3 bases and J by 1 base. CDR1 LNHDA and CDR2 SQIVND come from the germline V gene (reference sequence). The CDR3 totals 14 residues. In DNA form, the CDR3 reads TGTGCCAGTAGTATGGGACAGGGGAACACTGAAGCTTTCTTT. It translates to CASSMGQGNTEAFF.

The genes are TRBV25-1 and TRBJ2-3, with 7 nucleotides matching TRBD2. Germline loops: CDR1 MGHDK, CDR2 SYGVNS. Losses at the gene ends were 2 bases for V and 6 bases for J; bases not matched to a gene: 8. The CDR3 is made up of 15 amino acids. In DNA, the CDR3 is TGTGCCAGCAGTGAAGGGGGAGCGGGATCGGATACGCAGTATTTT. Translating it yields CASSEGGAGSDTQYF.

The V gene is TRBV5-1, the J gene TRBJ1-2; D is perhaps TRBD1 (6 bases). Trimming pared 4 bases from V and 2 bases from J, leaving 12 bases between. The CDR3 runs to 14 residues. From germline, CDR1 is SGHRS and CDR2 YFSETQ. CDR3 loop: CASSLPQGNYGYTF. The CDR3 DNA reads as TGCGCCAGCAGCCTCCCTCAGGGGAACTATGGCTACACCTTC.

The chain recombines TRBV4-1 with TRBJ1-2; 8 nucleotides match TRBD1. The junction had 16 bases not matched to a gene; V was cut back by 8 bases and J by 8 bases. CDR1 and CDR2 from the germline V gene are MGHRA and YSYEKL. This CDR3 has 15 residues. The chain's CDR3 is CASGDQDRAGYGYTF. CDR3 nucleotide sequence: TGCGCCAGCGGCGATCAGGACAGGGCCGGCTACGGCTACACCTTC.

By sample share, this clone is medium-sized. The chain has TRBV29-1 and TRBJ1-1; TRBD1 matches at 7 bases. The CDR3 covers 12 residues. Germline V gives CDR1 SQVTM, CDR2 ANQGSEA. The V gene end was trimmed by 5 bases and the J gene end by 3 bases; junction bases not matched to a gene: 3. The CDR3 region has the DNA TGCAGCGTTCGACAGGGAGACACTGAAGCTTTCTTT. Its protein is CSVRQGDTEAFF.